This TCR beta chain comes out of a study of persistence of HIV-infected CD4 T cells. Whole-study findings and limits: TCRbeta richness was lower in CMV- and Gag-responding cells than in anti-CD3/anti-CD28-responding cells.

The length of the CDR3 is 15 residues. Germline V lookup: CDR1 SGDLS, CDR2 YYNGEE. V was clipped by 3 bases and J by 10 bases; unmatched bases: 12. Anti-CD3/anti-CD28 beads served as a nonspecific positive control stimulus. Sorting selected CD4+ T cells upregulating both CD40 ligand and CD69. Donors had CD4+ T cell counts above 400 cells/uL and were CMV-seropositive. PBMCs were depleted of CD8+ T cells before stimulation. This clone showed up just once. Its antigen is as yet unknown. This was the immunoSEQ version 4 assay in survey mode. Here immunoSEQ multiplex PCR was the method, and the copy in TCRdb shows in-frame clones only, minus some. The sample has roughly 41,000 clones, approximately 86% seen once.

The sequencing here drew on CD4+ T cells sorted from PBMCs after roughly 20-hour stimulation, taken from a patient who received antiretroviral therapy. V usage is TRBV9 and J usage is TRBJ1-4, with 7 bases fitting TRBD1. This clonotype originated in an adult man with HIV who was CMV-seropositive. The CDR3 loop reads CASSGGTASGGKLFF. For the CDR3, the DNA is TGTGCCAGCAGCGGGGGGACAGCCTCGGGTGGAAAACTGTTTTTT.